These T cell receptor beta chains were read from a single sample in a study of beta chain features in type 1 diabetes. Data came from immunoSEQ multiplex PCR; TCRdb stores just in-frame clones and leaves some out. The data hold hundreds of thousands of clones, with approximately 31% observed a single time. Input material: naive CD4+ T cells from blood. These receptors all stem from a man between 18 and 35 years old in good health. CDR3s leave out the opening cysteine and the closing phenylalanine or tryptophan.

V: TRBV28
J: TRBJ2-7
length: 10
CDR3: ASTPEYGEQY

V: TRBV29-1
J: TRBJ2-1
length: 12
CDR3: SVSTSGRYNEQF

V: TRBV18
J: TRBJ2-7
length: 12
CDR3: ASSPGQGAYEQY

V: TRBV7-9
J: TRBJ1-2
length: 10
CDR3: ASSLGVDGYT

V: TRBV28
J: TRBJ2-2
length: 11
CDR3: ASNYWGTGELF

V: TRBV14
J: TRBJ2-2
length: 12
CDR3: ASSPRQVTGELF

V: TRBV9
J: TRBJ2-3
length: 12
CDR3: ASSLTSAHDTQY

V: TRBV30
J: TRBJ1-5
length: 12
CDR3: AWSVRGSNQPQH

V: TRBV30
J: TRBJ2-2
length: 10
CDR3: AWSEITGELF

V: TRBV4-2
J: TRBJ2-7
length: 11
CDR3: ASSRGQSYEQY

V: TRBV7-8
J: TRBJ2-5
length: 12
CDR3: ASSLRTGRETQY

V: TRBV30
J: TRBJ1-1
length: 11
CDR3: ALTGLVNTEAF

V: TRBV29-1
J: TRBJ1-2
length: 9
CDR3: SVSYSGGYT

V: TRBV7-2
J: TRBJ2-7
length: 10
CDR3: ASSLGSYEQY